The source of this T cell receptor (beta chain) is a study of T cell repertoires in cytomegalovirus infection. Study details: Public TCR beta signatures marked donors with CMV infection and the matching HLA.

V dropped 5 bases and J dropped 4; count of bases not matched to a gene: 7. The CDR3 has 14 amino acids. TCRdb independently ran MiXCR on the reads; one entry per CDR3 protein. The sample holds roughly 990,000 distinct CDR3 sequences, around a third seen once. This clonotype has ten or more counts. The antigen is unknown. The chain combines TRBV12-3 or TRBV12-4 with TRBJ2-5, with 7 bases fitting TRBD2. The starting material was cultured CD8+ T cells from PBMCs, obtained from culture after CMV antigen stimulation. This clonotype was obtained from a human donor in good health (CMV status not recorded). Some clones in this sample may be carry-over from other donors' samples. CDR3 residues: CASSIGGIRETQYF. CDR3 nucleotide sequence: TGTGCCAGCAGTATCGGGGGGATCCGAGAGACCCAGTACTTC.